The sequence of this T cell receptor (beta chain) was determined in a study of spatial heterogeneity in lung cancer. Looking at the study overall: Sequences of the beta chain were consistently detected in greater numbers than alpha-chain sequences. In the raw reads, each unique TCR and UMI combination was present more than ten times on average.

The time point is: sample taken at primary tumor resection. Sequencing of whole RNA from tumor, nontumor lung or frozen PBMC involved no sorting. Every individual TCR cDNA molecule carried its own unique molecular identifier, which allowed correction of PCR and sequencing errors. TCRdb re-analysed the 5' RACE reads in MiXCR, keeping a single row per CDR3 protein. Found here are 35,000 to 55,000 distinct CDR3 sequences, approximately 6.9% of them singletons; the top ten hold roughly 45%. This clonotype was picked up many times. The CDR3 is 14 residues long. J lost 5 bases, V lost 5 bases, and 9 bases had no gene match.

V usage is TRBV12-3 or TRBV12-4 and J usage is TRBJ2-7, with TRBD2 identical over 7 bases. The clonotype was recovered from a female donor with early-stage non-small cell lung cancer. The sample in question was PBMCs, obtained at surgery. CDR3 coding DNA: TGTGCCAGCAGTCCCCGCGGGGGAAGGAACGAGCAGTACTTC. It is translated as CASSPRGGRNEQYF.